The source of this T cell receptor beta chain is a study of OX40 agonist ivuxolimab in advanced cancers. The CDR3 length is 13 residues. Germline-derived CDR1 and CDR2 are SGHTA and FQGNSA. The ends were cut back, 5 bases at V and 7 bases at J, with 12 bases in the middle. Measured with immunoSEQ multiplex PCR; TCRdb has only the in-frame clones, and not every one. The sample includes around 110,000 clones, approximately 90% of them seen just once. The rearrangement links TRBV7-2 to TRBJ1-5, with D perhaps matching TRBD1 (6 bases). The sequencing here drew on CD4+ or CD8+ T cells sorted from blood, taken in a trial of the OX40 agonist ivuxolimab. The TCR was taken from an adult with an advanced solid tumor such as melanoma, head and neck, liver or kidney cancer. The CDR3 DNA sequence: TGTGCCAGCAGCCCACAGGGCGGGCAGCCCCAGCATTTT. This encodes CASSPQGGQPQHF.